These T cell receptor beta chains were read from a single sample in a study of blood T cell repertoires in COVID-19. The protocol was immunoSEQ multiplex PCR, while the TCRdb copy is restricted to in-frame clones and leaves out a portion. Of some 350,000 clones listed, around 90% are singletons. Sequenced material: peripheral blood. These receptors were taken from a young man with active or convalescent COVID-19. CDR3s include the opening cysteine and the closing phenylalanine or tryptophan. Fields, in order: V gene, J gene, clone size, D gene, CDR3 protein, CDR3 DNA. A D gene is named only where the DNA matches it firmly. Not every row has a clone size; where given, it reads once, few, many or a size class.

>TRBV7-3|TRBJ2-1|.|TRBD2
CASSLVAGDVDEQFF
TGTGCCAGCAGCTTAGTGGCGGGAGATGTCGATGAGCAGTTCTTC
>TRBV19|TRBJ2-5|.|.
CASSMVGGDKETQYF
TGTGCCAGTAGTATGGTGGGGGGGGACAAAGAGACCCAGTACTTC
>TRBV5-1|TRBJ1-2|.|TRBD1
CASSLTFRQGNNYGYTF
TGCGCCAGCAGCTTGACCTTTCGACAGGGAAATAACTATGGCTACACCTTC
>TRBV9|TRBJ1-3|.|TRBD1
CASSVSGTDNWSSGNTIYF
TGTGCCAGCAGCGTATCGGGGACAGATAATTGGAGCTCTGGAAACACCATATATTTT
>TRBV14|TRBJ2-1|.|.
CASSRGLWFNEQFF
TGTGCCAGCAGCCGAGGACTCTGGTTCAATGAGCAGTTCTTC
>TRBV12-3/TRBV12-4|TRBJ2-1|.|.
CASSLTRDNEQFF
TGTGCCAGCTCACTTACTAGGGACAATGAGCAGTTCTTC
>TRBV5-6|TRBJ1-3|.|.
CASSFTGGNTIYF
TGTGCCAGCAGCTTCACAGGGGGAAACACCATATATTTT
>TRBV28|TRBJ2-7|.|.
CASSLLPNTYEQYF
TGTGCCAGCAGTTTACTCCCGAACACCTACGAGCAGTACTTC
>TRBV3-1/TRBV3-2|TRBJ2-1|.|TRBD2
CASSQTSPFSGGANEQFF
TGTGCCAGCAGCCAAACCTCCCCCTTTAGCGGGGGGGCAAATGAGCAGTTCTTC
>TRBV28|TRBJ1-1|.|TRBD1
CASASAAGGTNTEAFF
TGTGCCAGCGCCTCGGCGGCAGGGGGCACGAACACTGAAGCTTTCTTT
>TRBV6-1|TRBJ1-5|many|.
CACSDRWGLGDQPQHF
TGTGCCTGCAGTGATAGATGGGGGCTTGGGGATCAGCCCCAGCATTTT
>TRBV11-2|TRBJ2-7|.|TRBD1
CASSPGQGLTYEQYF
TGTGCCAGCAGCCCCGGACAGGGTCTCACCTACGAGCAGTACTTC
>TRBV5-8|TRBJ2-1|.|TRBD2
CATQRRAGVEEQFF
TGTGCTACGCAGCGTCGTGCGGGGGTGGAGGAGCAGTTCTTC
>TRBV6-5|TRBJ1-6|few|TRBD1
CASSYDRVNSPLHF
TGTGCCAGCAGTTATGACAGGGTTAATTCACCCCTCCACTTT
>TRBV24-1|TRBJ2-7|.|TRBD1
CATSDFGTGSYEQYF
TGTGCCACCAGTGATTTTGGGACAGGGTCCTACGAGCAGTACTTC
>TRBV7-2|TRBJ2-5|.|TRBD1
CASSLVWGPGQGLETQYF
TGTGCCAGCAGCTTAGTGTGGGGGCCGGGACAGGGCTTGGAGACCCAGTACTTC
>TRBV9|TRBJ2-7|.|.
CASSPNLGRAYEQYF
TGTGCCAGCAGCCCAAACTTGGGCCGCGCCTACGAGCAGTACTTC
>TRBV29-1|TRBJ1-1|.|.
CSVQQGNTEAFF
TGCAGCGTTCAACAGGGTAACACTGAAGCTTTCTTT
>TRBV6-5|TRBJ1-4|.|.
CASRRGWGEEKLFF
TGTGCCAGCAGACGTGGTTGGGGGGAAGAAAAACTGTTTTTT
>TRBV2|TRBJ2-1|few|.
CASSPRDNEQFF
TGTGCCAGCAGTCCCCGGGACAATGAGCAGTTCTTC
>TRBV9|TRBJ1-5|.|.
CASSLGRGQPQHF
TGTGCCAGCAGCCTAGGGAGGGGTCAGCCCCAGCATTTT
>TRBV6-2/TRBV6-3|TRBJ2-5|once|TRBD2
CASSAAGGQETQYF
TGTGCCAGCAGCGCTGCGGGGGGGCAAGAGACCCAGTACTTC
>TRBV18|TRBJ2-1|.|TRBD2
CASSQESSGRIYNEQFF
TGTGCCAGCTCACAAGAGTCTAGCGGGAGAATCTACAATGAGCAGTTCTTC
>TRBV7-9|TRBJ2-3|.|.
CASSFHRDTDTQYF
TGTGCCAGCAGCTTCCACAGGGACACAGATACGCAGTATTTT
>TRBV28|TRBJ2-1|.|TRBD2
CASTPGGNEQFF
TGTGCCAGCACCCCCGGGGGGAATGAGCAGTTCTTC
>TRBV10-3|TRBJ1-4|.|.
CAISESGLGNEKLFF
TGTGCCATCAGTGAATCAGGGCTGGGTAATGAAAAACTGTTTTTT
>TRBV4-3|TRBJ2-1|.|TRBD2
CASSQDSSGLAGANEQFF
TGCGCCAGCAGCCAAGATTCATCGGGACTAGCGGGAGCCAATGAGCAGTTCTTC
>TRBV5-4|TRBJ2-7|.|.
CASSLLAGSETDEQYF
TGTGCCAGCAGCTTGCTGGCAGGTTCCGAAACTGACGAGCAGTACTTC
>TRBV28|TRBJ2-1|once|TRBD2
CASSSNRLALVYNEQFF
TGTGCCAGCAGTTCAAATAGACTAGCCTTAGTTTACAATGAGCAGTTCTTC
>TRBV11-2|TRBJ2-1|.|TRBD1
CASSQDRGVYNEQFF
TGTGCCAGCAGCCAAGACAGGGGGGTATACAATGAGCAGTTCTTC
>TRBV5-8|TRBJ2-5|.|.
CASSLGQLGVRQETQYF
TGTGCCAGCAGCTTAGGACAATTAGGGGTGCGACAAGAGACCCAGTACTTC
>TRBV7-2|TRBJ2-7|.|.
CASSLGNSYYEQYF
TGTGCCAGCAGCTTAGGCAACAGCTACTACGAGCAGTACTTC
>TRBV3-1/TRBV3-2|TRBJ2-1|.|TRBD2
CASSHRSGSSYNEQFF
TGTGCCAGCAGCCATAGAAGCGGGAGCTCCTACAATGAGCAGTTCTTC
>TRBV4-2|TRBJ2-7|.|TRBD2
CASSQEAGGWYEQYF
TGTGCCAGCAGCCAAGAAGCGGGAGGATGGTACGAGCAGTACTTC
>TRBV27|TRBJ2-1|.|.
CASSLLGGLEQFF
TGTGCCAGCAGTTTATTGGGGGGGCTAGAGCAGTTCTTC
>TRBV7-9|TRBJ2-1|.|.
CASSLAASRLARYNEQFF
TGTGCCAGCAGCTTAGCGGCTTCCCGGCTAGCCCGGTACAATGAGCAGTTCTTC
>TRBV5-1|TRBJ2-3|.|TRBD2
CASSETSGVGTDTQYF
TGCGCCAGCAGCGAGACTAGCGGGGTGGGTACAGATACGCAGTATTTT
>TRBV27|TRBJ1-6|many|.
CASSLLQGAGYNSPLHF
TGTGCCAGCAGTTTATTGCAGGGAGCGGGGTATAATTCACCCCTCCACTTT
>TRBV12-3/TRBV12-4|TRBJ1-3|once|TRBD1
CASSLNRGTIYF
TGTGCCAGCAGTTTGAACAGGGGAACCATATATTTT
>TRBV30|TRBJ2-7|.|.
CACSGGPYEQYF
TGTGCCTGTTCGGGGGGCCCCTACGAGCAGTACTTC
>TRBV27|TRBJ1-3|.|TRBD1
CASSSDRVTIYF
TGTGCCAGCAGTTCCGACAGGGTCACCATATATTTT
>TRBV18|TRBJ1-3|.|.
CASSYATGNTIYF
TGTGCCAGCTCTTACGCTACTGGAAACACCATATATTTT
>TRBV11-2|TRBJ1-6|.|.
CASSLVLGLGSPLHF
TGTGCCAGCAGCTTAGTTCTGGGGCTCGGATCACCCCTCCACTTT
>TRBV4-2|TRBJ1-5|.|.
CASSQGASNQPQHF
TGTGCCAGCAGCCAAGGGGCTAGCAATCAGCCCCAGCATTTT
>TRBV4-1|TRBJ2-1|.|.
CASSQAQGRTYNEQFF
TGCGCCAGCAGCCAAGCACAGGGCCGGACCTACAATGAGCAGTTCTTC
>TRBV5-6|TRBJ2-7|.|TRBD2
CASSALTSGTTYEQYF
TGTGCCAGCAGCGCCTTGACTAGCGGGACCACCTACGAGCAGTACTTC
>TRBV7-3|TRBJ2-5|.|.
CASSLSGRQGETQYF
TGTGCCAGCAGCTTAAGTGGCAGGCAGGGGGAGACCCAGTACTTC
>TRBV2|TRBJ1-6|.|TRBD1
CASSDGQGGSPLHF
TGTGCCAGCAGTGATGGACAGGGCGGCTCACCCCTCCACTTT
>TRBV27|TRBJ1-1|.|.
CASSSSLQGLAFF
TGTGCCAGCAGTTCCAGCCTTCAGGGTCTGGCTTTCTTT
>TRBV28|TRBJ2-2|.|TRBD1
CASRGTGPGGGELFF
TGTGCCAGCAGAGGGACAGGGCCAGGGGGCGGGGAGCTGTTTTTT
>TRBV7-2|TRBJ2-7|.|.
CASSRSSLSSYEQYF
TGTGCCAGCAGCCGTAGCTCTCTAAGCTCCTACGAGCAGTACTTC
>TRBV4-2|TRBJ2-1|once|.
CASSQERRGTKYNEQFF
TGTGCCAGCAGCCAAGAGAGGCGGGGAACAAAGTACAATGAGCAGTTCTTC
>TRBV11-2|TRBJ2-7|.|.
CASSHRAGSENEQYF
TGTGCCAGCAGCCACCGGGCAGGGTCGGAGAACGAGCAGTACTTC
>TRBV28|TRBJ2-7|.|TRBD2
CASSSGTTVSKQYF
TGTGCCAGCAGTTCCGGGACTACCGTCAGCAAGCAGTACTTC
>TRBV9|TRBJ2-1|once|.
CASSYRASGGNEQFF
TGTGCCAGCAGCTACAGGGCTAGCGGAGGGAATGAGCAGTTCTTC
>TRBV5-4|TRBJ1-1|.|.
CASSLVESMNTEAFF
TGTGCCAGCAGCTTGGTGGAGAGCATGAACACTGAAGCTTTCTTT
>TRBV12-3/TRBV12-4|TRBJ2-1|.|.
CASSTRAEQFF
TGTGCCAGCAGTACCAGGGCTGAGCAGTTCTTC
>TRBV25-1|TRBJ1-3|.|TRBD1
CASCPGQSSGNTIYF
TGTGCCAGCTGCCCGGGACAGAGCTCTGGAAACACCATATATTTT
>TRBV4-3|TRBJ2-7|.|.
CASSHDLGYEQYF
TGCGCCAGCAGCCACGACCTCGGGTACGAGCAGTACTTC